This T cell receptor (beta chain) derives from a study of response to subunit inactivated influenza vaccine. Study-wide findings and caveats: The authors offered the suggestion that each seasonal influenza vaccination recruits few new T cells.

Note on this clonotype: Its antigen remains unknown.

Each CDR3 protein gets one entry after TCRdb re-called the RT-PCR reads with MiXCR. In the table there are approximately 530,000 distinct CDR3 sequences, approximately 7.3% of which are singletons. The sequencing here drew on PBMCs from blood, taken roughly 24 months after vaccination. The source of this sequence is a man aged 50 to 69 who received an inactivated influenza vaccine.

The CDR3 spells CASSLGQGINEQFF. CDR3 bases: TGCGCCAGCAGCTTGGGGCAGGGGATCAATGAGCAGTTCTTC. V and J are TRBV5-1 and TRBJ2-1; maybe TRBD1 (6 bases). The CDR3 has 14 residues. V was clipped by 0 bases and J by 6 bases, with 10 bases between them. The V gene's germline CDR1 is SGHRS and CDR2 YFSETQ.